These 8 T cell receptor beta chains originate from one sample sequenced in a study of cytomegalovirus exposure and HLA in healthy donors. The PCR made use of 60 Vbeta and 13 Jbeta primers. The protocol was immunoSEQ multiplex PCR, while the TCRdb copy is restricted to in-frame clones and leaves out a portion. The repertoire holds about 140,000 clones, with more than 75% as singletons. The sequenced material came from PBMCs. These receptors all come from a woman aged 18-29 years in good health and CMV-seropositive.

The V gene is TRBV6-5, the J gene TRBJ1-2, with 7 bases lining up with TRBD1. The CDR3 loop spans 14 amino acids. The germline CDR1 and CDR2 sequences are MNHEY and SVGAGI. V shed 0 bases and J 11 bases; nucleotides not matched to a gene: 9. In nucleotides, the CDR3 is TGTGCCAGCAGTTACTCTCAGGACAGGAGGGTGTACACCTTC. It translates to CASSYSQDRRVYTF.

V is TRBV27 and J is TRBJ1-6; TRBD1 is a possible D gene (6 bases). CDR3 size: 14 residues. Trimming stripped 6 bases from V and 8 bases from J, with 14 bases between. Germline V gene data show CDR1 as MNHEY and CDR2 as SMNVEV (reference sequence). CDR3 in amino acids: CASRGGGEYSPLHF. The CDR3, as DNA: TGTGCCAGCAGGGGAGGGGGGGAATATTCACCCCTCCACTTT.

This clone was recorded once. V usage is TRBV6-1 and J usage is TRBJ1-1, with D unclear. The CDR3 totals 13 residues. Trimming shortened V by 7 bases and J by 1 base, and 10 bases separated the two germline ends. The germline CDR1 and CDR2 sequences are MNHNS and SASEGT. For the CDR3, the DNA is TGTGCCAGCACTTTCCGGAGGAACACTGAAGCTTTCTTT. It specifies CASTFRRNTEAFF.

The V call is TRBV6-1, the J call TRBJ2-5; TRBD2 matches 8 bases. The germline CDR1 and CDR2 sequences are MNHNS and SASEGT. The length of the CDR3 is 15 residues. The junction had 7 bases not matched to a gene; V was cut back by 5 bases and J by 2 bases. The CDR3 bases are TGTGCCAGCAGTTCAAGAGGGACTAGACAAGAGACCCAGTACTTC. Its translation is CASSSRGTRQETQYF.

The genes are TRBV30 and TRBJ1-4, with TRBD1 matching over 9 bases. V lost 3 bases and J lost 10; bases outside the gene matches: 9. CDR1 is GTSNPN and CDR2 is SVGIG in the germline V gene (reference sequence). CDR3 length: 14 amino acids. The CDR3 loop is CAWRKPGQGVKLFF. The CDR3 DNA follows: TGTGCCTGGAGAAAACCGGGACAGGGTGTAAAACTGTTTTTT.

The rearrangement links TRBV14 to TRBJ2-2; weak D call: TRBD1 (6 bases). The germline gives CDR1 SGHDN, CDR2 FVKESK. The CDR3 is 15 amino acids. The V and J ends lost 6 bases and 1 base respectively, with 12 bases between them. CDR3 amino acids: CASSKQGLNTGELFF. The CDR3 DNA reads TGTGCCAGCAGTAAACAGGGTCTGAACACCGGGGAGCTGTTTTTT.

V is TRBV27 and J is TRBJ2-1; 7 nucleotides agree with TRBD2. CDR3 length equals 14 residues. V was clipped by 6 bases and J by 0 bases; unmatched bases: 2. Germline CDR1 MNHEY, CDR2 SMNVEV (reference sequence). For the CDR3, the DNA is TGTGCCAGCAGCCTAGCGGTCTCCTACAATGAGCAGTTCTTC. Its protein is CASSLAVSYNEQFF.

The rearrangement links TRBV25-1 to TRBJ2-3; TRBD2 might be the D (5 bases). The CDR3 is 16 amino acids. With 1 base removed from V and 3 bases from J, the gap between germline ends came to 14 bases. The germline gives CDR1 MGHDK, CDR2 SYGVNS. CDR3 sequence (DNA): TGTGCCAGCAGTGAATCCCCGGGGTACCTAACAGATACGCAGTATTTT. Protein: CASSESPGYLTDTQYF. The full variable domain, its missing parts supplied by reference TRBV25-1 and TRBJ2-3, is EADIYQTPRYLVIGTGKKITLECSQTMGHDKMYWYQQDPGMELHLIHYSYGVNSTEKGDLSSESTVSRIRTEHFPLTLESARPSHTSQYLCASSESPGYLTDTQYFGPGTRLTVL.